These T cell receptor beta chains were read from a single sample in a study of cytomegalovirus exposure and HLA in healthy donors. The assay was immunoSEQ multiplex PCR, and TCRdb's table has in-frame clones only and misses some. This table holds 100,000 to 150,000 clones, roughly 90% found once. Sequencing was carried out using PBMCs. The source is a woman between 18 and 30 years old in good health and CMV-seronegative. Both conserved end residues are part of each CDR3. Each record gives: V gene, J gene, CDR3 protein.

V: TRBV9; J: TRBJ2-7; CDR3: CASSVGSTYEQYF
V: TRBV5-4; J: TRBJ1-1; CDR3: CASTLEANTEAFF
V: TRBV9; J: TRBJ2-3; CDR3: CASSTFGRETDTQYF
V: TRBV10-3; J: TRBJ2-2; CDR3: CAISDPATGRRMFF
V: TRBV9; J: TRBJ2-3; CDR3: CASGGRNTQYF
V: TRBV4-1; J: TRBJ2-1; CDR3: CASSHPSGPEQFF
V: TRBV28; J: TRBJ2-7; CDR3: CASSRGGGNYEQYF
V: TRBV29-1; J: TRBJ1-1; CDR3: CSGDRGPDTEAFF
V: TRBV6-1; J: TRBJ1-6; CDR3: CASEGTTINSPLHF
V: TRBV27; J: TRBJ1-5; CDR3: CASSLTGGNQPQHF
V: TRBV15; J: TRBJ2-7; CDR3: CATRGGGYYEQYF
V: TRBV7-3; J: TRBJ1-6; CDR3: CASSDGRDSPLHF
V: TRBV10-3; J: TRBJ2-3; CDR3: CAIGGQGVTDTQYF
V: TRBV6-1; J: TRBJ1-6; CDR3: CASSDYGTGQLNSPLHF
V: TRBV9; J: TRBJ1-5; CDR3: CASSEQGFGNQPQHF
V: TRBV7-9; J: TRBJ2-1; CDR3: CASRSGDARSYNEQFF
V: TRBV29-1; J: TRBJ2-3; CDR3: CSTSGGRDTQYF
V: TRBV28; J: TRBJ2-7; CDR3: CASSFRDRASYEQYF